This paragraph covers one TCR beta chain sequence. Its antigen remains undetermined. Base quality data are lacking; no much larger clone is found one base away. This sample is part of a study of OX40 agonist ivuxolimab in advanced cancers. Regarding the study in general: Ivuxolimab, which targeted the costimulatory receptor OX40 (CD134), was an agonistic, fully human IgG2 monoclonal antibody. Intravenous ivuxolimab was administered to patients every 2 weeks at six dose levels: 0.01, 0.1, 0.3, 1.5, 3 and 10 mg/kg. Of the approximately 54 patients in dose escalation, 19 had hepatocellular carcinoma, some 15 had melanoma, 9 had renal cell carcinoma and 9 had head and neck cancer. In the dose-escalation cohort, nearly 85% of patients were male, and the mean age was 60 years with a range of roughly 20 to 79. Prior anti-PD-1, anti-PD-L1 or anti-CTLA-4 therapy was permitted, and checkpoint inhibitors had been received by 30% to 40% of dose-escalation patients. Partial responses occurred in three dose-escalation patients, of whom one had hepatocellular carcinoma and two had cutaneous melanoma. Peripheral TCRbeta sequencing aimed to test whether ivuxolimab altered TCR sequence diversity and caused clonal T-cell expansion. The monotherapy dose-escalation portion (N ≈ 52 patients) of the phase I ivuxolimab trial is reported in the paper. Paper-wide results and their limitations: The antigen specificity of the peripheral T cells that underwent clonal expansion was not determined. After ivuxolimab, more expanded clones were found on average in CD8+ T cells than in CD4+ T cells. Low levels of normalized T-cell clonal expansion were also seen in some nonresponding patients. At doses of 0.1 to 3.0 mg/kg, clonal expansion of both CD4+ and CD8+ blood T cells was observed from baseline to week 6. Partial responders in the 0.1-3.0 mg/kg groups had among the lowest normalized peripheral clonal expansion, especially among CD8+ T cells.

The trial excluded patients who had a history of autoimmune disease or who were on systemic immunosuppression. Peripheral blood for TCR sequencing was drawn from every dose cohort at baseline, at cycle 4 day 1 and at cycle 7 day 1. Samples came from an open-label, multicenter, first-in-human phase I dose-escalation trial of ivuxolimab. The trial enrolled adults with locally advanced or metastatic head and neck squamous cell, hepatocellular, melanoma or renal cell carcinoma. Before TCR sequencing, CD4+ and CD8+ T cells were separately sorted from peripheral blood. Genomic DNA was extracted from sorted cells for sequencing of the TCRbeta CDR3 region. TCRbeta CDR3 regions were sequenced using the immunoSEQ Assay. This is the immuneACCESS table as TCRdb keeps it, with only in-frame sequences that have V and J called. A part of the clones is gone; compared with another copy, unresolved V genes explain less than half, and the rest is unexplained. The table for this sample lists 39,000 or so clones; around 87% of them were counted only once. Roughly 33% of the sample rests with the top ten.

V and J are truncated by 7 bases and 4 bases respectively, leaving an intervening sequence of 6 bases. The CDR3 runs 11 amino acids, cysteine and phenylalanine included. The sequence is cut down to CDR3 DNA, 33 bases in frame from base 1. Sequences SNHLY (CDR1) and FYNNEI (CDR2) are obtained from the germline V gene. The clonotype comes from an adult with an advanced solid tumor such as melanoma, head and neck, liver or kidney cancer. This sample comprised CD4+ or CD8+ T cells sorted from blood, obtained in a trial of the OX40 agonist ivuxolimab. Rearrangement joined TRBV2 to TRBJ2-3; the D segment could be TRBD1, given 5 matching bases. The CDR3: CASTRADTQYF. Here is the DNA: TGTGCCAGCACCAGGGCAGATACGCAGTATTTT.